This T cell receptor (beta chain) was identified in a study of blood T cells in healthy people across ages. Germline assignment: CDR1 MNHEY and CDR2 SVGEGT. The length of the CDR3 is 13 residues. V dropped 6 bases and J dropped 1 base, with 9 bases sitting between them. This clonotype was observed many times. Its antigen is undetermined. Then a second PCR, running roughly 7 to 11 cycles, was carried out with a sample-barcoded 5' primer and a J-beta primer mix. Each CDR3 protein is one row after TCRdb ran MiXCR on the 5' RACE reads. The sample lists some 790,000 distinct CDR3 sequences, 29% occurring once. Per sample, a minimum of 6 million PBMCs were isolated. Points from the study as a whole: Higher diversity and more naive CD4+ cells were features of long-lived donors, compared to aged donors. Observed TCR beta diversity per million T cells went down as age went up. This fall followed a roughly linear course with age.

This sequence was found in a woman older than 75 in good health. Sample: blood. This chain joins TRBV6-2 or TRBV6-3 and TRBJ1-1; D may be TRBD1 (5 bases). The CDR3: CASSYTGNTEAFF. In DNA form, the CDR3 reads TGTGCCAGCAGCTACACAGGGAACACTGAAGCTTTCTTT.